This TCR beta chain is drawn from a study of CD8 T cells in Susac syndrome. Note on this clonotype: The antigen remains unidentified.

TEMRA cells were FACS-enriched, unlike CD8+ and CD4+ T cells, which were negatively isolated. Reverse transcription used roughly 0.5 to 1 ug RNA and random hexamers. Amplification of TCR beta CDR3 was carried out by immunoSEQ multiplex PCR, which covered 54 Vbeta and 13 Jbeta segments. TCRdb re-analysed the immunoSEQ multiplex PCR reads in MiXCR, keeping a single row per CDR3 protein. The sample carries 55,000 to 80,000 distinct CDR3 sequences, 90% to 95% recorded once. Study outcomes and limitations: A relatively small number of individuals underwent TCR sequencing and HLA analysis.

The receptor was isolated from a human donor with Susac syndrome. Sequencing used CD4+ T cells from PBMCs.

CDR3 nucleotide sequence: TGTGCCAGCAGCTTGTCCAAACGTAACAGGGGAATCTATGGCTACACCTTC. Translation: CASSLSKRNRGIYGYTF. V usage is TRBV5-6 and J usage is TRBJ1-2, with 7 bases lining up with TRBD1. The CDR3 consists of 17 residues. The germline V gene has CDR1 SGHDT and CDR2 YYEEEE. The J segment lost 4 bases and the V segment lost 1 base, leaving 13 bases of the junction unmatched. The variable domain in full, with the rest retrieved from reference TRBV5-6 and TRBJ1-2, is DAGVTQSPTHLIKTRGQQVTLRCSPKSGHDTVSWYQQALGQGPQFIFQYYEEEERQRGNFPDRFSGHQFPNYSSELNVNALLLGDSALYLCASSLSKRNRGIYGYTFGSGTRLTVV.